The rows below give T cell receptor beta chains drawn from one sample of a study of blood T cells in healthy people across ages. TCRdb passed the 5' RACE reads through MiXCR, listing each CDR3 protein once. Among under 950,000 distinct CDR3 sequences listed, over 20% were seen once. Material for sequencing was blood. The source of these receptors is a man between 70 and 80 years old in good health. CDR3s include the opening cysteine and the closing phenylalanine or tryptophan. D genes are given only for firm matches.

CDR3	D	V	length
CSARGAGGKTDTQYF	TRBD2	TRBV20-1	15
CAISEDSRRRVTQYF	.	TRBV10-3	15
CASSRKLAGGEIQETQYF	TRBD2	TRBV5-1	18
CASSQNFDGLAGSYEQYF	TRBD2	TRBV4-1	18
CASSARAGLSYEQYF	TRBD2	TRBV9	15
CASSVPGKLENEQFF	.	TRBV13	15
CASSLRSGEGLRETQYF	.	TRBV5-1	17
CSVVRRGKNTGELFF	.	TRBV29-1	15
CSVNRDRDVYGTEAFF	TRBD1	TRBV29-1	16
CASSFVTRGARGTQYF	.	TRBV11-3	16
CATSRDRGDSSTGELFF	.	TRBV15	17
CASSLGLAGGLDTQYF	TRBD2	TRBV12-3/TRBV12-4	16
CSVGYRGGSYEQYF	.	TRBV29-1	14
CSVEGTSGSYNEQSF	TRBD2	TRBV29-1	15
CASSIQGAGSGNTIYF	TRBD1	TRBV7-2	16
CASSLRDKYYEQYF	.	TRBV7-8	14
CASSLGAPRSNQPQHF	.	TRBV5-5	16
CASSPGIPRRNIQYF	.	TRBV5-1	15
CASSPRPGNTDTQYF	.	TRBV7-2	15
CAISESGGGRNGYTF	TRBD1	TRBV10-3	15
CASSPGGGEIFWTEAFF	.	TRBV5-1	17
CASSPRTSGTSSYNEQFF	TRBD2	TRBV18	18
CASSPRTTGQPQHF	.	TRBV6-6	14
CAWSVQLAGSGYTF	.	TRBV30	14
CASVGTGPTGELFF	TRBD1	TRBV7-9	14
CSAPTGIEQYF	TRBD1	TRBV20-1	11
CASGTVGENQPQHF	.	TRBV28	14
CASSIGTGENTEAFF	TRBD1	TRBV19	15
CSARDLIDRSGEQYF	.	TRBV20-1	15
CASSTTPGLVSDEQFF	TRBD2	TRBV7-2	16
CASSIVHRGAAVNEQFF	.	TRBV19	17
CASSQGLVKNIQYF	.	TRBV3-1	14
CASSYVPGTLNNEQFF	.	TRBV6-5	16
CASSPRWGDEQYF	.	TRBV27	13
CASSLGVRDGYTF	.	TRBV5-6	13
CASSPRGLGTYEQYF	.	TRBV28	15
CASSWPGQGNTEAFF	TRBD1	TRBV7-9	15
CASSQESAETYEQYF	.	TRBV4-1	15
CASSQVLTGRGPSTNEKLFF	.	TRBV4-2	20
CASSLVAAVKTGELFF	.	TRBV5-1	16
CASSYRWVYGYTF	.	TRBV7-2	13
CASGTGNGYGYTF	.	TRBV27	13
CASSPPLWGRTYEQYF	.	TRBV6-2/TRBV6-3	16
CASMRGTGNDQFF	.	TRBV5-5	13
CASSFSVSGNTDTQYF	TRBD2	TRBV12-3/TRBV12-4	16
CSVGHMAEKLFF	.	TRBV29-1	12
CASSEDRKTGANVLTF	TRBD1	TRBV25-1	16
CSVGSAPGTGVREQFF	TRBD1	TRBV29-1	16
CASSLDGRGGTGTQYF	TRBD2	TRBV7-6	16
CASSLYGDRAEAFF	TRBD1	TRBV28	14
CASSPRGYIQYF	.	TRBV14	12
CSATTGTVNQPQHF	TRBD1	TRBV20-1	14